These 3 T cell receptor beta chains were all obtained from the same sample, sequenced in a study of cytomegalovirus exposure and HLA in healthy donors. With 60 Vbeta and 13 Jbeta primers, the PCR was carried out. Using immunoSEQ multiplex PCR, the repertoire was profiled, and TCRdb retains in-frame clones only, with some absent. This sample yields some 150,000 clones, of which about four fifths are seen a single time; 2.8% belongs to the top ten. Sequenced input: PBMCs. The source is a male donor in good health and CMV-seronegative.

This chain uses TRBV5-6 with TRBJ1-5; D may be TRBD1 (6 bases). Trimming cost V 4 bases and J 6 bases, with 14 bases left between them. CDR1 is SGHDT and CDR2 is YYEEEE in the germline V gene. The CDR3 covers 14 residues. The CDR3: CASSPRGAGQPQHF. The CDR3 region has the DNA TGTGCCAGCAGCCCGCGGGGGGCCGGTCAGCCCCAGCATTTT.

The rearrangement uses TRBV5-1 and TRBJ1-1; 10 positions match TRBD1. The V gene end was trimmed by 3 bases and the J gene end by 1 base; junction bases not matched to a gene: 9. CDR1 is SGHRS and CDR2 is YFSETQ in the germline V gene. The CDR3 runs to 17 residues. This chain's CDR3 is CASSSPGTGVRNTEAFF. The CDR3 nucleotides are TGCGCCAGCAGCTCCCCCGGGACAGGGGTTCGGAACACTGAAGCTTTCTTT.

The chain has TRBV5-1 and TRBJ1-1, with D perhaps matching TRBD1 (6 bases). Trimming removed 2 bases from V and 4 bases from J, with 18 bases in between. This CDR3 spans 16 amino acids. Germline CDR1 reads SGHRS; CDR2 reads YFSETQ. For the CDR3, the DNA is TGCGCCAGCAGCTTCCTTCTACAGGGTTTAGCCACTGAAGCTTTCTTT. Translating it yields CASSFLLQGLATEAFF.